One T cell receptor (beta chain) is described in this entry. Its antigen is unidentified. The method was immunoSEQ multiplex PCR; TCRdb's version includes in-frame clones alone and lacks a portion of them. The sample shows under 3,500 clones, more than 35% of them seen only once. The sample comes from a study of T cells in localized non-small cell lung cancer. Whole-study findings and limits: Sequencing, confined to only one tumor region, leaves heterogeneity possible. Of the top 100 tumor clones, median around 60 were in adjacent lung, around 28 among its top 100. Clonality peaked in uninvolved adjacent lung rather than tumor. Longer overall survival accompanied higher blood T cell density.

The CDR3 runs 16 residues. The V segment lost 3 bases and the J segment 5 bases; nucleotides outside the gene matches: 9. Germline V CDR1 and CDR2: MDHEN, SYDVKM. Source: lung tumor tissue, taken before any cancer treatment. V is TRBV28 and J is TRBJ1-5, with TRBD1 matching over 8 bases. This clonotype was sampled from a male donor at least 60 years old with stage I squamous cell lung carcinoma. CDR3 DNA: TGTGCCAGCAGTTTTGCTGGACAGGGTGGGGATCAGCCCCAGCATTTT. It translates to CASSFAGQGGDQPQHF.